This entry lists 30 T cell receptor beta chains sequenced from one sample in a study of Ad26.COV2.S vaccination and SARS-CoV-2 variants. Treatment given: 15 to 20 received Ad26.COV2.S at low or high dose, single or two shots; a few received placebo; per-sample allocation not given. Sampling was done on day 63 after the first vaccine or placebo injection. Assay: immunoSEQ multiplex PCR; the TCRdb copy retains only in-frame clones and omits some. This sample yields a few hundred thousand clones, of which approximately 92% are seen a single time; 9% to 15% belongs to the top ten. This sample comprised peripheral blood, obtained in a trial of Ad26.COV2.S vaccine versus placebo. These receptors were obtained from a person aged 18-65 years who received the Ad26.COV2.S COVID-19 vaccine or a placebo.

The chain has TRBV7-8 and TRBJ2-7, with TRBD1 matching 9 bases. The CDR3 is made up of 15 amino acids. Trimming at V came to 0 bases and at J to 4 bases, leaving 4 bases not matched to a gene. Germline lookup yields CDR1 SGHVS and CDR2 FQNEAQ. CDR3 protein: CASSLAGTGLYEQYF. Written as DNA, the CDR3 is TGTGCCAGCAGCTTAGCCGGGACAGGGTTATACGAGCAGTACTTC.

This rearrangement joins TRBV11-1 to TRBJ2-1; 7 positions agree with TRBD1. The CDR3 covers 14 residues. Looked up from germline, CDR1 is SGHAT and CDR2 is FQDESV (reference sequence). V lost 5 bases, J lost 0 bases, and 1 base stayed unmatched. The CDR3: CASSEGASYNEQFF. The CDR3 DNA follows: TGTGCCAGCAGCGAGGGGGCCTCCTACAATGAGCAGTTCTTC.

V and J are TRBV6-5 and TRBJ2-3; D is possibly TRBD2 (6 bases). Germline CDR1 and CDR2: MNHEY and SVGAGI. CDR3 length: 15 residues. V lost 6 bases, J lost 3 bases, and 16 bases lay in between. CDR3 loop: CASRFRSRGTDTQYF. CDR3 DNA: TGTGCCAGCAGATTCCGTTCCCGGGGGACAGATACGCAGTATTTT.

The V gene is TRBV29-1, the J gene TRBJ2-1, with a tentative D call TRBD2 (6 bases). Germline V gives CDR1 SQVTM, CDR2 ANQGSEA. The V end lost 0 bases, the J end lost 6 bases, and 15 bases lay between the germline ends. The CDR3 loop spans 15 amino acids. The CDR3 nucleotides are TGCAGCGTTGAAGATCGAGGGAGGAACGGCAATGAGCAGTTCTTC. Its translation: CSVEDRGRNGNEQFF.

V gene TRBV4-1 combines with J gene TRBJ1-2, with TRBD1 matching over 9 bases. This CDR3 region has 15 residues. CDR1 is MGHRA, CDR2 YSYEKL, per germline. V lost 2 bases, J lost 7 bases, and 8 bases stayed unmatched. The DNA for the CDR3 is TGCGCCAGCAGCCAAAACAGGGGGCAAAGCGGTGGCTACACCTTC. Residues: CASSQNRGQSGGYTF.

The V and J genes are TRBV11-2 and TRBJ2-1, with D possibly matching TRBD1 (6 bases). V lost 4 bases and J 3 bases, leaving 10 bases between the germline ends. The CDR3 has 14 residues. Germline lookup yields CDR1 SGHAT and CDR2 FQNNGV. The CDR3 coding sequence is TGTGCCAGCAGCTCCCTGACAGGCTACAATGAGCAGTTCTTC. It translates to CASSSLTGYNEQFF.

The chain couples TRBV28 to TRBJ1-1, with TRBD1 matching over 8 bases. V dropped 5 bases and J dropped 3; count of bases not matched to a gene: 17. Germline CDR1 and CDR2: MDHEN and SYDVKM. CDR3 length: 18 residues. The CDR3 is CASSPPRGRFLKDTEAFF. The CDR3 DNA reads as TGTGCCAGCAGTCCACCCAGGGGGCGGTTTTTGAAGGACACTGAAGCTTTCTTT.

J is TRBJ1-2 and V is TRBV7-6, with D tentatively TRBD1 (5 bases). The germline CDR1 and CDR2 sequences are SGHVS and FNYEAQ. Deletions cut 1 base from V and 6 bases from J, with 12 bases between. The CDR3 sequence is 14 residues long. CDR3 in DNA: TGTGCCAGCAGCTTAGGCCCCAGGGCAGATGGCTACACCTTC. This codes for CASSLGPRADGYTF.

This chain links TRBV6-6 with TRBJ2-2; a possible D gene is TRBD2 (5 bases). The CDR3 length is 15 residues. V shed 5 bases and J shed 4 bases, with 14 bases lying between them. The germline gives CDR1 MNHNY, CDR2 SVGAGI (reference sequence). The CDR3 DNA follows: TGTGCCAGCAGTCCCACTAGTAAGGGCACCGGGGAGCTGTTTTTT. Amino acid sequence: CASSPTSKGTGELFF.

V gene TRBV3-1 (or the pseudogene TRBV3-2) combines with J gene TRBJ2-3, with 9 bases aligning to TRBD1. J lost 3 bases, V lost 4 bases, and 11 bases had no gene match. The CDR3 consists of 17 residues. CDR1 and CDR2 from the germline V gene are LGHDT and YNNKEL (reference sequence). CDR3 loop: CASSPLGTGGWTDTQYF. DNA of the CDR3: TGTGCCAGCAGCCCTTTAGGAACAGGGGGCTGGACAGATACGCAGTATTTT.

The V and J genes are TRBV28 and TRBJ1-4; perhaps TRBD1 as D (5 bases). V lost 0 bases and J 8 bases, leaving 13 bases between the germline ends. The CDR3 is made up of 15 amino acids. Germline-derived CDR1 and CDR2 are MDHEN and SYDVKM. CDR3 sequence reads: CASSLWEAGREKLFF. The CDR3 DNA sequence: TGTGCCAGCAGTTTATGGGAGGCAGGGCGGGAAAAACTGTTTTTT.

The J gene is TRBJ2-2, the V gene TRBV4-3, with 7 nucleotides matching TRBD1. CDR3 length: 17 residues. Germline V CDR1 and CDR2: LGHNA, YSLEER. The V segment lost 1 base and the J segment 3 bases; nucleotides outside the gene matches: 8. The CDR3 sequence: CASSQAPQGEYTGELFF. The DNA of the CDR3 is TGCGCCAGCAGCCAAGCCCCCCAGGGGGAATACACCGGGGAGCTGTTTTTT.

The CDR3 spells CASSLSYGYTF. The CDR3 DNA sequence: TGTGCCAGCAGCTTGAGCTATGGCTACACCTTC. This chain connects TRBV11-2 to TRBJ1-2; D remains ambiguous. V was cut by 3 bases and J by 4 bases, with 3 bases left in between. CDR3 length: 11 amino acids. Germline values: CDR1 SGHAT, CDR2 FQNNGV.

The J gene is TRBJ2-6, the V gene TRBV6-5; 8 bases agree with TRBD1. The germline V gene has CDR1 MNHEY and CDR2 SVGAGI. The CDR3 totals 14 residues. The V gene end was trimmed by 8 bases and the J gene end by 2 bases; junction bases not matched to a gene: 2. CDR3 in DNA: TGTGCCAGCCGGACAGGGACTGGGGCCAACGTCCTGACTTTC. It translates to CASRTGTGANVLTF.

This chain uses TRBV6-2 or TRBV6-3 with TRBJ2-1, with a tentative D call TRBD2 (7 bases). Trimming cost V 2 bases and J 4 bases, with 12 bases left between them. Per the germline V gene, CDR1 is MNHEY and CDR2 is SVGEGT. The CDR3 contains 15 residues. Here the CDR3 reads CASSYGRGGYNEQFF. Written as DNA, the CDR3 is TGTGCCAGCAGTTACGGCAGGGGAGGGTACAATGAGCAGTTCTTC.

The CDR3 protein is CASSTGGGNSNEQFF. Written as DNA, the CDR3 is TGCGCCAGCAGTACAGGGGGCGGGAATTCGAATGAGCAGTTCTTC. The chain joins TRBV10-2 to TRBJ2-1; 9 bases fit TRBD1. The CDR3 is made up of 15 amino acids. Germline CDR1 and CDR2: WSHSY and SAAADI. V shed 5 bases and J 7 bases; nucleotides not matched to a gene: 9.

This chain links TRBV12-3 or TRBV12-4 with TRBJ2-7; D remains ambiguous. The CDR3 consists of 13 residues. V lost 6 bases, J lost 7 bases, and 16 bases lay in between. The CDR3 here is CASSERIGKEQYF. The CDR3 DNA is TGTGCCAGCAGCGAGAGAATTGGAAAGGAGCAGTACTTC.

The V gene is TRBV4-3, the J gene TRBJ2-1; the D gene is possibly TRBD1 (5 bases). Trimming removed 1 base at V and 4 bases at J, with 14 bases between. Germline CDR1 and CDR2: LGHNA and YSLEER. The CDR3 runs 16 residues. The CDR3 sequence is CASSQGQGLPYNEQFF. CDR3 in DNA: TGCGCCAGCAGCCAAGGCCAGGGTCTACCTTACAATGAGCAGTTCTTC.

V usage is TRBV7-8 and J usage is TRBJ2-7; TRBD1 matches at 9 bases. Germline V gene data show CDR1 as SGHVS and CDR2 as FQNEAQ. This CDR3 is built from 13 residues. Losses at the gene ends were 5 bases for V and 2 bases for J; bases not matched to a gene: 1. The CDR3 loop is CASSRTGAYEQYF. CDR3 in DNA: TGTGCCAGCAGCCGGACAGGGGCCTACGAGCAGTACTTC.

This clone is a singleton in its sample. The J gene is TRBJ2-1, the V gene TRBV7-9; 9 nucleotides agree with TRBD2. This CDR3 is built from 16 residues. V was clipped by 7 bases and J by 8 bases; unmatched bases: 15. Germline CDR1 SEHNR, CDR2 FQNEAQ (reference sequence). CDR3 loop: CASNALAGIKAHEQFF. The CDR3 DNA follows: TGTGCCAGCAACGCCCTAGCGGGGATCAAGGCCCATGAGCAGTTCTTC.

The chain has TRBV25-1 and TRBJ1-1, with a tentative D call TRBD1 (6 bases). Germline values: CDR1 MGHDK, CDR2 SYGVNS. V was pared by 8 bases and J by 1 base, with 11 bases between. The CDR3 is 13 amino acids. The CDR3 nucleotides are TGTGCCAGCCTGGGGGGCAGGAACACTGAAGCTTTCTTT. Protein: CASLGGRNTEAFF. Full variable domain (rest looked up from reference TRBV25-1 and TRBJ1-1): EADIYQTPRYLVIGTGKKITLECSQTMGHDKMYWYQQDPGMELHLIHYSYGVNSTEKGDLSSESTVSRIRTEHFPLTLESARPSHTSQYLCASLGGRNTEAFFGQGTRLTVV.

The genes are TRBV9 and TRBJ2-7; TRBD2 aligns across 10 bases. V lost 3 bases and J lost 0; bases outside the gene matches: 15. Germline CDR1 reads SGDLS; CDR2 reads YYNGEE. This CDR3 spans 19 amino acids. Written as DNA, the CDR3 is TGTGCCAGCAGCGCCCAGGGGGGAGCGGGAGGGCCGAGCTCCTACGAGCAGTACTTC. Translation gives CASSAQGGAGGPSSYEQYF.

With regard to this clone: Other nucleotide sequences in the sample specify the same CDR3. CDR3 DNA sequence: TGTGCCAGCGGGCTAGCGGCTTACAATGAGCAGTTCTTC. Translating it yields CASGLAAYNEQFF. The chain links TRBV28 to TRBJ2-1; TRBD2 matches at 7 bases. Trimming at V came to 8 bases and at J to 4 bases, leaving 5 bases not matched to a gene. The CDR3 is 13 amino acids. The V gene's germline CDR1 is MDHEN and CDR2 SYDVKM.

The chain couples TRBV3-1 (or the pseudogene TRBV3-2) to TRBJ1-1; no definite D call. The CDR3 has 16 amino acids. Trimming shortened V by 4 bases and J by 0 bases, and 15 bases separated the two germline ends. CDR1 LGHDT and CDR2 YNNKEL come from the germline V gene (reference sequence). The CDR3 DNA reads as TGTGCCAGCAGCCTCTTAAGAACAGAATTGAACACTGAAGCTTTCTTT. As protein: CASSLLRTELNTEAFF.

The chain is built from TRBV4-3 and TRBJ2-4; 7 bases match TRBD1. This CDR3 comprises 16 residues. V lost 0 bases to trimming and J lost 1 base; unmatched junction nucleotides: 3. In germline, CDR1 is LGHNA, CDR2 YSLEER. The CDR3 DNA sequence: TGCGCCAGCAGCCAAGAACAACAGGGGGCCAAAAACATTCAGTACTTC. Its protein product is CASSQEQQGAKNIQYF.

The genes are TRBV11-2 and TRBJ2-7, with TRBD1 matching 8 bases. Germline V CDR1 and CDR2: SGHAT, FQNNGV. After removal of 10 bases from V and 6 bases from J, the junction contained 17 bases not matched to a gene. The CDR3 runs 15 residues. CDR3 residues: CATSRQGLTTGEQYF. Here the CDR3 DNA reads TGTGCCACCTCTAGACAGGGGTTAACAACGGGCGAGCAGTACTTC. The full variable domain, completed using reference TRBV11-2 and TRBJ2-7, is EAGVAQSPRYKIIEKRQSVAFWCNPISGHATLYWYQQILGQGPKLLIQFQNNGVVDDSQLPKDRFSAERLKGVDSTLKIQPAKLEDSAVYLCATSRQGLTTGEQYFGPGTRLTVT.

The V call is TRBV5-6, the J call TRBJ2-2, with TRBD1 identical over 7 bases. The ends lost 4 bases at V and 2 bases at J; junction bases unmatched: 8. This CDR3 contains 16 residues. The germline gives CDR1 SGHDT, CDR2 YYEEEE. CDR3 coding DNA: TGTGCCAGCAGCGTCACCGGGACAGATAACACCGGGGAGCTGTTTTTT. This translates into CASSVTGTDNTGELFF.

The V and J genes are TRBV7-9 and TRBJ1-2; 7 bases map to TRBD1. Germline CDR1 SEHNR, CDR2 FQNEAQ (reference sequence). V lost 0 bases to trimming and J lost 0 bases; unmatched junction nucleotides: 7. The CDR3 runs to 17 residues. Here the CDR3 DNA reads TGTGCCAGCAGCTTAGCTACAGGGGACAGCTCTAACTATGGCTACACCTTC. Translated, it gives CASSLATGDSSNYGYTF. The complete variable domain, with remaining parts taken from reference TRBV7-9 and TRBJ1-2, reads DTGVSQNPRHKITKRGQNVTFRCDPISEHNRLYWYRQTLGQGPEFLTYFQNEAQLEKSRLLSDRFSAERPKGSFSTLEIQRTEQGDSAMYLCASSLATGDSSNYGYTFGSGTRLTVV.

The CDR3 spells CASGWGYEQYF. The CDR3 DNA reads TGTGCTAGTGGTTGGGGCTACGAGCAGTACTTC. The genes are TRBV12-5 and TRBJ2-7; D is unclear. Per germline, CDR1 LGHNT and CDR2 FRNRAP. The CDR3 runs 11 residues. With 4 bases removed from V and 3 bases from J, the gap between germline ends came to 4 bases.

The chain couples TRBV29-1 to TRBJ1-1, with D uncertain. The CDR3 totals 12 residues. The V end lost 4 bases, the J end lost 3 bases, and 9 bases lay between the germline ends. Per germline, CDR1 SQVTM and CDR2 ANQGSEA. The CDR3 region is CSVVSMHTEAFF. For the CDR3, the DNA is TGCAGCGTTGTTTCAATGCACACTGAAGCTTTCTTT. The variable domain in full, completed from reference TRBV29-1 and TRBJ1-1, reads SAVISQKPSRDICQRGTSLTIQCQVDSQVTMMFWYRQQPGQSLTLIATANQGSEATYESGFVIDKFPISRPNLTFSTLTVSNMSPEDSSIYLCSVVSMHTEAFFGQGTRLTVV.